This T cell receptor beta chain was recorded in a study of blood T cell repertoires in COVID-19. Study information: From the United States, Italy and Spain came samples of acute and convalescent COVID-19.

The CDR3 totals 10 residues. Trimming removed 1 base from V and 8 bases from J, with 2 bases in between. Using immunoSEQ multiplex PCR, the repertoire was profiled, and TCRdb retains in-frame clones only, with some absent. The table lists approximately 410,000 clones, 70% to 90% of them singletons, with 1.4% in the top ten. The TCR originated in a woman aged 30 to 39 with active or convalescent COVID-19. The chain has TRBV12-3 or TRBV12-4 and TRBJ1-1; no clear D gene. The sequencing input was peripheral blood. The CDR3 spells CASSLVEAFF. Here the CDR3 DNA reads TGTGCCAGCAGTTTAGTAGAAGCTTTCTTT.